Sequencing of this T cell receptor (beta chain) was carried out in a study of early T cells in non-severe SARS-CoV-2 infection. Study at large: Chains stayed unpaired after sequencing of bulk RNA from unsorted whole blood.

Unique molecular identifiers were affixed to single, distinct cDNA molecules. TCRdb independently ran MiXCR on the 5' RACE reads; one entry per CDR3 protein. Of about 60,000 distinct CDR3 sequences listed, about 9.8% are singletons. The germline CDR1 and CDR2 sequences are SGHRS and YFSETQ. The CDR3 length is 16 residues. V lost 1 base, J lost 4 bases, and 14 bases lay in between. Notes on this clonotype: What it recognizes is unknown.

Whole-study results and caveats: In VDJdb matching, anti-spike CD8 responses were favored while private and CD4 specificities went missing.

The chain combines TRBV5-1 with TRBJ2-2, with D possibly TRBD1 on 6 matching bases. The TCR originated in an adult who was a healthcare worker with PCR-confirmed SARS-CoV-2 infection or an uninfected control (not recorded which). Sequencing was performed on whole blood. The CDR3 DNA sequence: TGCGCCAGCAGCTTGTCACAGGGAGCACCCACCGGGGAGCTGTTTTTT. Translating it yields CASSLSQGAPTGELFF. Filled out from reference TRBV5-1 and TRBJ2-2, the complete variable domain reads KAGVTQTPRYLIKTRGQQVTLSCSPISGHRSVSWYQQTPGQGLQFLFEYFSETQRNKGNFPGRFSGRQFSNSRSEMNVSTLELGDSALYLCASSLSQGAPTGELFFGEGSRLTVL.